This T cell receptor beta chain derives from a study of blood T cell repertoires in COVID-19. Study information: Samples came from the United States, Italy and Spain, spanning acute and convalescent COVID-19.

Produced via immunoSEQ multiplex PCR; TCRdb's table is partial and in-frame only. The repertoire holds about 100,000 clones, around four fifths seen once, with 12% in the top ten. The CDR3 runs to 15 residues. Germline V gene data show CDR1 as SGHTS and CDR2 as YDEGEE. V lost 0 bases and J 2 bases, leaving 10 bases between the germline ends. The sequenced sample was peripheral blood. The rearrangement links TRBV5-8 to TRBJ2-3; D call uncertain. The source of this sequence is a woman in her 70s with acute or convalescent COVID-19. The CDR3 region is CASSLGASNTDTQYF. CDR3 nucleotide sequence: TGTGCCAGCAGCTTGGGGGCATCCAACACAGATACGCAGTATTTT.